This T cell receptor (beta chain) was observed in a study of cytomegalovirus exposure and HLA in healthy donors. PCR was performed using 60 Vbeta and 13 Jbeta primers. Using immunoSEQ multiplex PCR, the repertoire was profiled, and TCRdb retains in-frame clones only, with some absent. The table has over 100,000 clones, 76% seen once. In the case of this clone: Its antigen is as yet unknown.

Study-level findings and limits: Productive status was seen about 87% or about 30% of the time for most TCR beta V segments in an earlier analysis. Sequencing depth roughly uniform across donors was assumed in presence/absence analyses.

The CDR3 totals 15 residues. V dropped 4 bases and J dropped 4; count of bases not matched to a gene: 6. CDR1 and CDR2 from the germline V gene are SGHDT and YYEEEE. The V and J genes are TRBV5-6 and TRBJ1-1; 11 nucleotides match TRBD1. The sample comprised PBMCs. This receptor was taken from a woman between 50 and 59 years old in good health and CMV-seropositive. The CDR3 DNA reads as TGTGCCAGCAGCGTACGAGGGACAGGGGGCACTGAAGCTTTCTTT. Translated: CASSVRGTGGTEAFF.